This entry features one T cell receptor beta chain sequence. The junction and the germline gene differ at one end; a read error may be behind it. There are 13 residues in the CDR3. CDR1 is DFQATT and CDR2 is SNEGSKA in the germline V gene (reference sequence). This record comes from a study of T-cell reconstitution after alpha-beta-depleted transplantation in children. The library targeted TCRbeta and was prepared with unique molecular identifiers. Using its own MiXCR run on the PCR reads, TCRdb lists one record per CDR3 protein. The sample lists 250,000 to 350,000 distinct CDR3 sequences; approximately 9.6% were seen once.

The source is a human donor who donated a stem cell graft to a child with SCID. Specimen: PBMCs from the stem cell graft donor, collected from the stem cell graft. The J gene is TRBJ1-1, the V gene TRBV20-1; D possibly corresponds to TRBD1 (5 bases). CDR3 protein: CSAPGHGMNTEAF. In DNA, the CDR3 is TGCAGTGCGCCCGGACACGGGATGAACACTGAAGCTTTT.